The clone carrying this TCR beta chain was seen a handful of times. Original methodology: By means of reference gene primer amplification, nucleated cell counts were estimated. Libraries were prepared by immunoSEQ multiplex PCR; TCRdb keeps only in-frame clonotypes and omits some of them. V and J calls plus clone size are reproduced from that table; the DNA served to infer D and trimming. The sample carries about 380,000 clones, 88% recorded once. These data belong to a study of blood T cell repertoires in COVID-19. About the study: Sample material is recorded as cDNA or gDNA derived from T cells, B-cell-depleted T cells, or PBMCs.

The cohort comprised adults aged about 18 to 100 years residing in 24 US areas. Participant-given clinical history determined each cohort assignment. Deletions cut 9 bases from V and 0 bases from J, with 23 bases between. Germline V gene lookup returns CDR1 SGHAT and CDR2 FQNNGV. The CDR3 sequence is 17 residues long. Sequences were obtained from PBMCs or T cells enriched from blood (not recorded which). The source is a woman aged 18 to 35 who had recovered from COVID-19. The chain has TRBV11-2 and TRBJ2-5; D is perhaps TRBD2 (5 bases). The CDR3 sequence is CASRGLAGSSYQETQYF. Here the CDR3 DNA reads TGTGCCAGTAGAGGGCTAGCTGGATCCTCGTACCAAGAGACCCAGTACTTC.